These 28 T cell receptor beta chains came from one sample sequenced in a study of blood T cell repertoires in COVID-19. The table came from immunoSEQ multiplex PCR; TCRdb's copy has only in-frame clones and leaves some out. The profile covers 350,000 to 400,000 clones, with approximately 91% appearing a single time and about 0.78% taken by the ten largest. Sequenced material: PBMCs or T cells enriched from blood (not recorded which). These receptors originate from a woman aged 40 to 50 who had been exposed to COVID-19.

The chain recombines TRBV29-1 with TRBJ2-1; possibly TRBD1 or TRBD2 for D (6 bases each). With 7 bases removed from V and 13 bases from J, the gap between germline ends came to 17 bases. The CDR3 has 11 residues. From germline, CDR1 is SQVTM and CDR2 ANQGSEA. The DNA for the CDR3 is TGCAGCGCGGGGGACAACGAAGGTCAGTTCTTC. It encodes CSAGDNEGQFF.

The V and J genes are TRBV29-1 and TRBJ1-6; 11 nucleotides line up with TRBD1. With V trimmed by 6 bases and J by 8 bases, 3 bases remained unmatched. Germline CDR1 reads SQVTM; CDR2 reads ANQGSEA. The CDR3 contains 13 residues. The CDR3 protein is CSVGQGADSPLHF. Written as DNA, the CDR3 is TGCAGCGTAGGACAGGGGGCGGATTCACCCCTCCACTTT.

CDR3 sequence reads: CASSIMTSGNGELFF. Here the CDR3 DNA reads TGCGCCAGCAGCATCATGACTAGCGGGAACGGGGAGCTGTTTTTT. The rearrangement joins TRBV5-1 to TRBJ2-2; TRBD2 matches at 11 bases. V gave up 4 bases and J gave up 7 bases; unmatched junction bases: 6. The CDR3 has 15 amino acids. Germline values: CDR1 SGHRS, CDR2 YFSETQ.

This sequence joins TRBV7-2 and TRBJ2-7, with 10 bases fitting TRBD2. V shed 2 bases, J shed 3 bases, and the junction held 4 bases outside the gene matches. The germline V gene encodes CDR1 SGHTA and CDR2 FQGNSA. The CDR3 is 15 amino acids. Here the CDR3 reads CASSLTSGIYYEQYF. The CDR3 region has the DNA TGTGCCAGCAGCTTAACTAGCGGGATTTACTACGAGCAGTACTTC.

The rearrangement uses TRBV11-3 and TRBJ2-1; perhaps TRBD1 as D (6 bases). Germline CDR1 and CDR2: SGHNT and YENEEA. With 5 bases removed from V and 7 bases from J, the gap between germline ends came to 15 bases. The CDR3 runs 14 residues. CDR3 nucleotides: TGTGCCAGCAGCCTCGAGAACAGGGCTAATGAGCAGTTCTTC. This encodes CASSLENRANEQFF.

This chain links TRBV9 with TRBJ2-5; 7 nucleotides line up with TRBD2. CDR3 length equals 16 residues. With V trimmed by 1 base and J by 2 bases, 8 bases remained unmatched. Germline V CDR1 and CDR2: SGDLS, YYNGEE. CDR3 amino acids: CASSVSGLGGQETQYF. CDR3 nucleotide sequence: TGTGCCAGCAGCGTATCGGGGCTGGGAGGGCAAGAGACCCAGTACTTC.

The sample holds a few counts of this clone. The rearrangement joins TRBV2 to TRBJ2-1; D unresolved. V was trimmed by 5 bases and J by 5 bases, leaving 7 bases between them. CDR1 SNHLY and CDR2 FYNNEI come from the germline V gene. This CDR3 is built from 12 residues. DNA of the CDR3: TGTGCCAGCAGTCACCTAGACAATGAGCAGTTCTTC. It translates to CASSHLDNEQFF.

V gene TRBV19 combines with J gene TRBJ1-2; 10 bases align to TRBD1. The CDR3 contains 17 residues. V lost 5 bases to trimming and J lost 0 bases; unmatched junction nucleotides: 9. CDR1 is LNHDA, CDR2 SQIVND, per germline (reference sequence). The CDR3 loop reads CASSLSGQGGPNYGYTF. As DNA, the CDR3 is TGTGCCAGTAGTCTATCCGGACAGGGGGGTCCTAACTATGGCTACACCTTC.

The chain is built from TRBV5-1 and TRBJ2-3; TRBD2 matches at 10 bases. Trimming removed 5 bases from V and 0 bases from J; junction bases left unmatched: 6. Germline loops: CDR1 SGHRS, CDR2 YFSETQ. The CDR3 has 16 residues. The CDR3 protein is CASRPQLAGSTDTQYF. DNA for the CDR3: TGCGCCAGCAGGCCCCAACTAGCGGGGAGCACAGATACGCAGTATTTT.

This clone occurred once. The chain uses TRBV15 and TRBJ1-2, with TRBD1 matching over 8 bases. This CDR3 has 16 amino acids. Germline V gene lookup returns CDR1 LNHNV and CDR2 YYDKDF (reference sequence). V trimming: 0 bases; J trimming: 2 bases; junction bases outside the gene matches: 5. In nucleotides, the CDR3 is TGTGCCACCAGCAGAGAAGGAAGACAGGGGAACTATGGCTACACCTTC. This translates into CATSREGRQGNYGYTF.

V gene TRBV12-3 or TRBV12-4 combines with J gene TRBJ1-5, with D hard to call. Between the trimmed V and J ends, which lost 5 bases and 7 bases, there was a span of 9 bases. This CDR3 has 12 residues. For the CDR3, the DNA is TGTGCCAGCAGTAGAGACTCCCAGCCCCAGCATTTT. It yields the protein CASSRDSQPQHF.

CDR3 coding DNA: TGTGCCAGCAGCGCCAGACTAGCGGGAGACCGGCAGTACTTC. Amino acids: CASSARLAGDRQYF. The V and J genes are TRBV9 and TRBJ2-7, with 12 bases identical to TRBD2. V trimming: 3 bases; J trimming: 9 bases; junction bases outside the gene matches: 7. The germline CDR1 and CDR2 sequences are SGDLS and YYNGEE. The CDR3 length is 14 residues. The whole variable domain, remainder taken from reference TRBV9 and TRBJ2-7, is DSGVTQTPKHLITATGQRVTLRCSPRSGDLSVYWYQQSLDQGLQFLIQYYNGEERAKGNILERFSAQQFPDLHSELNLSSLELGDSALYFCASSARLAGDRQYFGPGTRLTVT.

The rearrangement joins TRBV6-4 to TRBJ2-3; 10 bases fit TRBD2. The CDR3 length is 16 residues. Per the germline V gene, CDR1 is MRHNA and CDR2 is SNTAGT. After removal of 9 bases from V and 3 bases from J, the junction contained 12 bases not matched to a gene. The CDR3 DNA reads TGTGCCAGGGATCCAGAAGGACTAGCGGTTACAGATACGCAGTATTTT. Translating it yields CARDPEGLAVTDTQYF.

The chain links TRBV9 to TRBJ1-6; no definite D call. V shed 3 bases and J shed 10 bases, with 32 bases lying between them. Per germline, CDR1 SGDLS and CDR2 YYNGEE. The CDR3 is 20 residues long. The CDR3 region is CASSAELGPSTPWGGSPLHF. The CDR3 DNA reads TGTGCCAGCAGCGCGGAGCTCGGACCCTCAACCCCCTGGGGAGGCTCACCCCTCCACTTT. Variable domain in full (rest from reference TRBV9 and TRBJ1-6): DSGVTQTPKHLITATGQRVTLRCSPRSGDLSVYWYQQSLDQGLQFLIQYYNGEERAKGNILERFSAQQFPDLHSELNLSSLELGDSALYFCASSAELGPSTPWGGSPLHFGNGTRLTVT.

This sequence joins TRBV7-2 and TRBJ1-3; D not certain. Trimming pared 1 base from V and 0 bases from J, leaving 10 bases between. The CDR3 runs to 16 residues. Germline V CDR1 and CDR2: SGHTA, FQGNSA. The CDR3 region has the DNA TGTGCCAGCAGCTTAGGACTCCCGAGCTCTGGAAACACCATATATTTT. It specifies CASSLGLPSSGNTIYF.

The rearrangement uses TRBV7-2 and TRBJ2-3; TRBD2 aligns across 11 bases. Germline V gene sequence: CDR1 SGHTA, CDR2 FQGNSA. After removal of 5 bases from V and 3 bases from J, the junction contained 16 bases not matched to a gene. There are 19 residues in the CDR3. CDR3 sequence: CASSTPHLAGGPSTDTQYF. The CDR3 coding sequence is TGTGCCAGCAGCACACCTCACCTAGCGGGGGGCCCCAGTACAGATACGCAGTATTTT.

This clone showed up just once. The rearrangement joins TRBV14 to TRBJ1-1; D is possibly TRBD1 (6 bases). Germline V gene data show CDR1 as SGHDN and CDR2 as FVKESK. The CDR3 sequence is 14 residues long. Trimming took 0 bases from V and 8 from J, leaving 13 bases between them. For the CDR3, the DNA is TGTGCCAGCAGCCAAGAAGGACAGCGAGCCGAAGCTTTCTTT. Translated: CASSQEGQRAEAFF.

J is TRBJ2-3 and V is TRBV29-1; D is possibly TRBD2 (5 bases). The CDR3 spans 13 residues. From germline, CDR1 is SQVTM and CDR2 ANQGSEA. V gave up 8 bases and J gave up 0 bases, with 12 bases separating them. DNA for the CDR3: TGCAGCCCCCCAGCTAGCAGCACAGATACGCAGTATTTT. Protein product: CSPPASSTDTQYF.

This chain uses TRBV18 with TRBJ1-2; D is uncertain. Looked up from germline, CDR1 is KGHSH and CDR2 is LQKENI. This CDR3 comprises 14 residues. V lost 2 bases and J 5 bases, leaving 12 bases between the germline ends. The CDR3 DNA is TGTGCCAGCTCACCAGAGGCGGGGAGATATGGCTACACCTTC. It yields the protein CASSPEAGRYGYTF.

The CDR3 DNA follows: TGTGCCAGCAGTTTGTCTCTAGCGGGGCCCGCCGGAGATACGCAGTATTTT. Residues: CASSLSLAGPAGDTQYF. V usage is TRBV28 and J usage is TRBJ2-3; 9 bases fit TRBD2. The trim removed 3 bases at V and 5 bases at J, leaving 12 bases unmatched. The CDR3 sequence is 17 residues long. From germline, CDR1 is MDHEN and CDR2 SYDVKM.

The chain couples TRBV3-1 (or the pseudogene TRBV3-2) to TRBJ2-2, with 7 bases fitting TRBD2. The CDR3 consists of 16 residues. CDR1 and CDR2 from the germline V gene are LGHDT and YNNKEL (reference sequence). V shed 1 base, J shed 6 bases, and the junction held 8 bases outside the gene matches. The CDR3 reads CASSQGLGGSPGELFF. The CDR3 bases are TGTGCCAGCAGCCAAGGGTTGGGGGGGTCCCCCGGGGAGCTGTTTTTT.

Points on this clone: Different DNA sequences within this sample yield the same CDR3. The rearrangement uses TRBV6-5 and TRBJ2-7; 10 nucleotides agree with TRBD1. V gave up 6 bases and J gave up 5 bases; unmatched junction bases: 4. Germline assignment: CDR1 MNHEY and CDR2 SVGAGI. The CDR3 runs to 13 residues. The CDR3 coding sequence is TGTGCCAGCAGCCCGGGACAGGGGAACGAGCAGTACTTC. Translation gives CASSPGQGNEQYF.

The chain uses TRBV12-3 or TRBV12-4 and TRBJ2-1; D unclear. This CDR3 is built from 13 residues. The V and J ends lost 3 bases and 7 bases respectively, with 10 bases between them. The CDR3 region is CASSFLSTNEQFF. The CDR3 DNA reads TGTGCCAGCAGTTTCCTAAGTACGAATGAGCAGTTCTTC.

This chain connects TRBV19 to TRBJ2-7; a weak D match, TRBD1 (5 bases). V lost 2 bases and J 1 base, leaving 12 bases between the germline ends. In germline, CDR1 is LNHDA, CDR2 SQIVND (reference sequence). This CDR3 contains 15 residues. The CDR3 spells CASSIRGMESYEQYF. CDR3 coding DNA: TGTGCCAGTAGTATAAGGGGAATGGAATCCTACGAGCAGTACTTC.

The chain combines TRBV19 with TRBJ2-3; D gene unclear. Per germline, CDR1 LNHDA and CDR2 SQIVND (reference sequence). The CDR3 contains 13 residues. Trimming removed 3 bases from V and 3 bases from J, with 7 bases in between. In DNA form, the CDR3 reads TGTGCCAGTAGTATCCCTATGACAGATACGCAGTATTTT. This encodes CASSIPMTDTQYF.

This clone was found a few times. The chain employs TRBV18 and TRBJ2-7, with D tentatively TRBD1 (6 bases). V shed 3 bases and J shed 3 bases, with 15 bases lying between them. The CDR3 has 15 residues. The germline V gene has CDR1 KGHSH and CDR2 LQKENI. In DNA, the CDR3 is TGTGCCAGCTCACCCAGGGGCCGACGACACTACGAGCAGTACTTC. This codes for CASSPRGRRHYEQYF.

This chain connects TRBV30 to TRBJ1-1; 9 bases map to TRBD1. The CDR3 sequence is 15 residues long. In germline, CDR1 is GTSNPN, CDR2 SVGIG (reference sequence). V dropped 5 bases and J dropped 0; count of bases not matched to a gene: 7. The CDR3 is CAWGGQGGLNTEAFF. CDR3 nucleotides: TGTGCCTGGGGGGGACAGGGAGGGCTGAACACTGAAGCTTTCTTT.

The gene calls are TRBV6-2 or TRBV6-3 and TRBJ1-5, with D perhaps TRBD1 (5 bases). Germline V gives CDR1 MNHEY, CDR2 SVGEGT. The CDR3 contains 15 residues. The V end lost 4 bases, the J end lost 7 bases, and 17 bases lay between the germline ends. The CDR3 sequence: CASSSWEGLGQPQHF. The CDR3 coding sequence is TGTGCCAGCAGTTCCTGGGAGGGGTTGGGACAGCCCCAGCATTTT.